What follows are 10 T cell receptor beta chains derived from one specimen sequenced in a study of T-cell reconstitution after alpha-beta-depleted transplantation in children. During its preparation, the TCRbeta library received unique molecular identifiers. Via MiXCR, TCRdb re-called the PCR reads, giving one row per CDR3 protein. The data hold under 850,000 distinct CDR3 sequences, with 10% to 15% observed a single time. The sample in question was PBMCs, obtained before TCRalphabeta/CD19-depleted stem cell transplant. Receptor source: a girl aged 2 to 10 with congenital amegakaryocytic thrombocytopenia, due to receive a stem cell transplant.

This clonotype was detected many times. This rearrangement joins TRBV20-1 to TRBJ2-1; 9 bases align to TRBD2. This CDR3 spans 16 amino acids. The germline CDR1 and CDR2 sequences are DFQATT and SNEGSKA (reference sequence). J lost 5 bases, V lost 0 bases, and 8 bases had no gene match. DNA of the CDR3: TGCAGTGCTAGAGATAGAATGGCGGGAGGGGACAATGAGCAGTTCTTC. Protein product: CSARDRMAGGDNEQFF.

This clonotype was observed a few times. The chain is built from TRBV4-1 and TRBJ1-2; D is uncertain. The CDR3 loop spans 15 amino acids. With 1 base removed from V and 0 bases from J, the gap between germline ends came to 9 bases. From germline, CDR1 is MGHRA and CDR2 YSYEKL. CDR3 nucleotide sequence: TGCGCCAGCAGCCAAGTAGAGGGTTCTAACTATGGCTACACCTTC. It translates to CASSQVEGSNYGYTF.

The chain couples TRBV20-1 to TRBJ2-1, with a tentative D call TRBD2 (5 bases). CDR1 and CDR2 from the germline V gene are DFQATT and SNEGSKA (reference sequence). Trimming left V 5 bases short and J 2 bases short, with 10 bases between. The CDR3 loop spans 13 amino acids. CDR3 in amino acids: CSAAPGAYNEQFF. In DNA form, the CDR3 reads TGCAGTGCTGCCCCCGGGGCCTACAATGAGCAGTTCTTC.

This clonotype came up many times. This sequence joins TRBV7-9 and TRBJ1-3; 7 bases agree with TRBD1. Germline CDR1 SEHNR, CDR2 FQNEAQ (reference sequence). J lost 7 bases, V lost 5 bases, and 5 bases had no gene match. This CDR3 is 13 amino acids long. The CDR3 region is CASSETGRNTIYF. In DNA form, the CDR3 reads TGTGCCAGCAGCGAGACAGGGCGGAACACCATATATTTT.

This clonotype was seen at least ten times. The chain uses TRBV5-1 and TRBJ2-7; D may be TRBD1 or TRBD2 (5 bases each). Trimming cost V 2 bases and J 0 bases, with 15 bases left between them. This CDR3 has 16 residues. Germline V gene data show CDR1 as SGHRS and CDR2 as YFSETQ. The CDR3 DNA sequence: TGCGCCAGCAGCTTTGAGGGGCAGATCAGCTCCTACGAGCAGTACTTC. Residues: CASSFEGQISSYEQYF.

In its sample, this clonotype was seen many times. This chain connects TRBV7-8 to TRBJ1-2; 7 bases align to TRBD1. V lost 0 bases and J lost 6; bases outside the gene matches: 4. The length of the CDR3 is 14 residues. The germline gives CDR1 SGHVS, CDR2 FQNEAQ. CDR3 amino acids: CASSLATRGHGYTF. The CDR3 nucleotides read TGTGCCAGCAGCTTAGCGACGAGGGGGCATGGCTACACCTTC.

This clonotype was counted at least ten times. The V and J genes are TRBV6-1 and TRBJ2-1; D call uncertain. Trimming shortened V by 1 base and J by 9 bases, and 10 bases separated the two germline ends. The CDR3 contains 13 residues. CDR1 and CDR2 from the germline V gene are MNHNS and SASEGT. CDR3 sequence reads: CASSEVRDGEQFF. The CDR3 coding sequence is TGTGCCAGCAGTGAAGTCAGAGACGGTGAGCAGTTCTTC.

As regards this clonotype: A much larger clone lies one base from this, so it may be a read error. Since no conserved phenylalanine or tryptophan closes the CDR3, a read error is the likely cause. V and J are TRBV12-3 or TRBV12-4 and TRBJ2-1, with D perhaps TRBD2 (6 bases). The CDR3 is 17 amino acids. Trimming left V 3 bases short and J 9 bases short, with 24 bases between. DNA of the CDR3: TGTGCCAGCAGTTTGGTCCCGTACGTCGGAGGGCCGATTGAGCAGTTCCTC. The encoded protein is CASSLVPYVGGPIEQFL.

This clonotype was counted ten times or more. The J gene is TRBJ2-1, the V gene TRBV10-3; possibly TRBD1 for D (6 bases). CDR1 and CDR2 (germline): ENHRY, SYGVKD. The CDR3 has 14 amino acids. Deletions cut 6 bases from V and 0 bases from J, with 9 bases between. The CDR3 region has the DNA TGTGCCATCAGCCTAGGGGGCTCCTACAATGAGCAGTTCTTC. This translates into CAISLGGSYNEQFF.

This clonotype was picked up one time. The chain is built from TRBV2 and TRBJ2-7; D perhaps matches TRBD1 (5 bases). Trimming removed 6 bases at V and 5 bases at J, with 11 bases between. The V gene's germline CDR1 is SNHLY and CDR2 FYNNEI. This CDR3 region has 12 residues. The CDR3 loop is CASSIRVHEQYF. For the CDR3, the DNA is TGTGCCAGCAGCATCAGGGTCCACGAGCAGTACTTC.